This T cell receptor beta chain derives from a study of T cells of healthy individuals (dated 2018 in TCRdb). This clonotype was counted many times. This clone's antigen is unknown. One base away there is no much larger clone; base qualities are not given. The library was generated by 5' RACE. Instrument on record: Illumina MiSeq. Using fastp at Q25 and MiXCR, TCRdb reprocessed the public reads and kept productive beta chains. Rows with a matching CDR3 protein are joined into one entry that keeps the most common DNA and genes. The sample table contains more than 60,000 distinct CDR3 sequences; only one count was recorded for around 15% of them. Together, the top ten hold around 4.6% of the sample. From the cysteine through the phenylalanine, the CDR3 covers 15 amino acids. Just CDR3 DNA is preserved here, 45 bases in frame from base 1. The germline V gene sets CDR1 to SNHLY and CDR2 to FYNNEI. V has 5 bases trimmed and J has 7 bases trimmed; junction bases matching no gene number 8.

The sequence came from a human donor in good health. The chain is encoded by TRBV2 joined to TRBJ2-7; 13 central nucleotides agree with TRBD2. The CDR3 has the sequence CASSPTSGGAWEQYF. The sequenced DNA is TGTGCCAGCAGTCCCACTAGCGGGGGGGCCTGGGAGCAGTACTTC. The entire variable domain, with the stretches around the CDR3 drawn from the reference TRBV2 and TRBJ2-7 proteins, is EPEVTQTPSHQVTQMGQEVILRCVPISNHLYFYWYRQILGQKVEFLVSFYNNEISEKSEIFDDQFSVERPDGSNFTLKIRSTKLEDSAMYFCASSPTSGGAWEQYFGPGTRLTVT.